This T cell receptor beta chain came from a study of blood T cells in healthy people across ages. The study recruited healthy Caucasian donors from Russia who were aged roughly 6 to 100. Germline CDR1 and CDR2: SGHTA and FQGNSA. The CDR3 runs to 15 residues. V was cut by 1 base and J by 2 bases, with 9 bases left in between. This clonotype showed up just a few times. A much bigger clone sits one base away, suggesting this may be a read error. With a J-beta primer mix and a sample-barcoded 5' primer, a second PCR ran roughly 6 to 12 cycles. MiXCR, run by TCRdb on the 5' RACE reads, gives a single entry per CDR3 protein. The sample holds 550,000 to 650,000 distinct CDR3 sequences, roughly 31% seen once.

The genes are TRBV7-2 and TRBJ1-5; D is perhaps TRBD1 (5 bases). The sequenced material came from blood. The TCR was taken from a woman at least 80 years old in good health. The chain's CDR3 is CASSLGKGGNQPQHF. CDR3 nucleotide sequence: TGTGCCAGCAGCTTAGGGAAAGGGGGCAATCAGCCCCAGCATTTT.